These 30 T cell receptor beta chains came from one sample sequenced in a study of shared clonotypes between healthy human individuals. The protocol was immunoSEQ multiplex PCR, while the TCRdb copy is restricted to in-frame clones and leaves out a portion. Of about half a million clones listed, approximately 77% are singletons. The sequencing input was PBMCs. The source of these receptors is a woman between 35 and 50 years old in good health. Some clones in this sample may be carry-over from other donors' samples.

This clone was seen a handful of times. This rearrangement joins TRBV20-1 to TRBJ2-1, with no clear D. Germline CDR1 reads DFQATT; CDR2 reads SNEGSKA (reference sequence). This CDR3 has 11 amino acids. Trimming took off 3 bases at V and 8 bases at J, with 8 bases between the two ends. The CDR3, as DNA: TGCAGTGCTAGCGGTACCTATGAGCAGTTCTTC. Protein sequence: CSASGTYEQFF.

This chain joins TRBV18 and TRBJ1-1; the match to TRBD1 covers 12 bases. Germline V gives CDR1 KGHSH, CDR2 LQKENI. The V and J ends lost 3 bases and 4 bases, in that order; junction bases with no gene match: 6. This CDR3 contains 16 residues. DNA of the CDR3: TGTGCCAGCTCACCCGGGACAGGGGGCTGGGGCACTGAAGCTTTCTTT. Translating it yields CASSPGTGGWGTEAFF.

In the case of this clone: At one of its ends the junction is not consistent with the germline gene, which may arise from a read error. The chain links TRBV7-2 to TRBJ2-7; TRBD1 might be the D (6 bases). CDR1 is SGHTA and CDR2 is FQGNSA in the germline V gene. This CDR3 is 14 amino acids long. DNA of the CDR3: TGTGCCAGCAGCTCCCCCGACAGGCCCTACGGGCAGTACTTC. This gives the protein CASSSPDRPYGQYF. Filled out from reference TRBV7-2 and TRBJ2-7, the complete variable domain reads GAGVSQSPSNKVTEKGKDVELRCDPISGHTALYWYRQSLGQGLEFLIYFQGNSAPDKSGLPSDRFSAERTGGSVSTLTIQRTQQEDSAVYLCASSSPDRPYGQYFGPGTRLTVT.

The J gene is TRBJ1-4, the V gene TRBV6-5; D not resolved. Trimming took 6 bases from V and 4 from J, leaving 12 bases between them. Germline lookup yields CDR1 MNHEY and CDR2 SVGAGI. This CDR3 is built from 14 residues. The DNA for the CDR3 is TGTGCCAGCAGCCGTCTTTTCAGTAATGAAAAACTGTTTTTT. It translates to CASSRLFSNEKLFF.

The chain is built from TRBV29-1 and TRBJ2-7; 10 nucleotides align to TRBD2. CDR1 is SQVTM, CDR2 ANQGSEA, per germline. J lost 4 bases, V lost 3 bases, and 6 bases had no gene match. The CDR3 runs to 14 residues. The CDR3 spells CSVDSSGSGYEQYF. CDR3 nucleotide sequence: TGCAGCGTTGATTCTAGCGGGAGTGGATACGAGCAGTACTTC.

The chain links TRBV11-2 to TRBJ2-1; D unresolved. CDR1 and CDR2 (germline): SGHAT, FQNNGV. Trimming took 4 bases from V and 4 from J, leaving 11 bases between them. This CDR3 is built from 14 residues. This CDR3 is CASSWLLSYNEQFF. CDR3 DNA: TGTGCCAGCAGCTGGCTACTGTCTTACAATGAGCAGTTCTTC. Variable domain in full (rest from reference TRBV11-2 and TRBJ2-1): EAGVAQSPRYKIIEKRQSVAFWCNPISGHATLYWYQQILGQGPKLLIQFQNNGVVDDSQLPKDRFSAERLKGVDSTLKIQPAKLEDSAVYLCASSWLLSYNEQFFGPGTRLTVL.

The chain couples TRBV7-6 to TRBJ1-1; D remains ambiguous. CDR1 and CDR2 (germline): SGHVS, FNYEAQ. The CDR3 contains 13 residues. The V gene lost 4 bases and the J gene lost 5 bases, with 11 bases spanning the gap. CDR3 region: CASSSQVGTEAFF. The CDR3 bases are TGTGCCAGCAGCTCTCAGGTTGGAACTGAAGCTTTCTTT.

This clone appeared a single time. The chain joins TRBV5-6 to TRBJ2-5; D is uncertain. The V and J ends lost 4 bases and 4 bases respectively, with 11 bases between them. The CDR3 consists of 13 residues. CDR1 is SGHDT, CDR2 YYEEEE, per germline. CDR3 loop: CASSTGSRETQYF. CDR3 in DNA: TGTGCCAGCAGCACCGGAAGCCGAGAGACCCAGTACTTC.

This clone was recorded at least ten times. The same CDR3 also results from other DNA sequences found in this sample. This chain joins TRBV5-1 and TRBJ2-5; D is undetermined. The CDR3 has 14 residues. V gave up 4 bases and J gave up 2 bases, with 12 bases separating them. From germline, CDR1 is SGHRS and CDR2 YFSETQ. The CDR3 DNA follows: TGCGCCAGCAGCCTGAATGTCCCGCAAGAGACCCAGTACTTC. Protein sequence: CASSLNVPQETQYF. The full variable domain, its missing parts supplied by reference TRBV5-1 and TRBJ2-5, is KAGVTQTPRYLIKTRGQQVTLSCSPISGHRSVSWYQQTPGQGLQFLFEYFSETQRNKGNFPGRFSGRQFSNSRSEMNVSTLELGDSALYLCASSLNVPQETQYFGPGTRLLVL.

Concerning this clone itself: It is likely a read error: a sequence one base away is far more abundant. This CDR3 is also generated by other DNA sequences in the sample. The chain combines TRBV9 with TRBJ2-7; D is possibly TRBD1 (6 bases). The CDR3 runs to 14 residues. V was cut by 4 bases and J by 4 bases, with 15 bases left in between. Germline V gene sequence: CDR1 SGDLS, CDR2 YYNGEE. The CDR3 sequence is CASSPRTGNYEQYF. The DNA of the CDR3 is TGTGCCAGCAGCCCCCGAACAGGGAATTACGAGCAGTACTTC.

About this clone: The junction differs from germline at one of its ends, possibly a read error. The rearrangement uses TRBV29-1 and TRBJ2-1; D ambiguous. Germline values: CDR1 SQVTM, CDR2 ANQGSEA. There are 12 residues in the CDR3. DNA for the CDR3: TGCAGCGTTGAAGGGTCCCGGAATGAGCGGTTCTTC. Translating it yields CSVEGSRNERFF.

Turning to this clone: This may be a read error, as it is one base from a much larger clone. The V gene is TRBV2, the J gene TRBJ2-1; tentatively, D is TRBD2 (5 bases). The CDR3 is 16 amino acids. Germline CDR1 SNHLY, CDR2 FYNNEI. The CDR3 region is CASSELLADTYNGQFF. CDR3 bases: TGTGCCAGCAGTGAACTCCTAGCCGATACCTACAATGGGCAGTTCTTC.

As for this clone: One base separates it from a far larger clone, so it is likely a read error. The rearrangement uses TRBV5-1 and TRBJ2-6; possible D gene TRBD1, 6 bases. CDR3 length: 18 residues. Germline V CDR1 and CDR2: SGHRS, YFSETQ. Trimming stripped 4 bases from V and 3 bases from J, with 20 bases between. The CDR3: CASSRDNRGVGGANVLTF. The CDR3 DNA reads as TGCGCCAGCAGCAGGGACAATCGGGGCGTTGGTGGGGCCAACGTCCTGACTTTC.

This clone was found once. A far larger clone differs by one base, so this is likely a read error. The rearrangement links TRBV6-5 to TRBJ1-1; D gene uncertain. There are 14 residues in the CDR3. Per germline, CDR1 MNHEY and CDR2 SVGAGI. The CDR3 is CAGSYSISYTEAFF. For the CDR3, the DNA is TGTGCCGGCAGTTACTCGATCTCATACACTGAAGCTTTCTTT.

This clone was observed once. This sequence joins TRBV6-1 and TRBJ1-6; maybe TRBD1 (5 bases). The CDR3 covers 14 residues. Per the germline V gene, CDR1 is MNHNS and CDR2 is SASEGT. The germline V and J ends were trimmed by 8 bases and 7 bases, with 15 bases remaining between them. The CDR3 coding sequence is TGTGCCAGCGACCCTGAGGGGCAAAATTCACCCCTCCACTTT. Translated: CASDPEGQNSPLHF.

V is TRBV9 and J is TRBJ2-1; D uncertain. V dropped 0 bases and J dropped 0 bases, with 7 bases sitting between them. This CDR3 comprises 15 residues. The germline CDR1 and CDR2 sequences are SGDLS and YYNGEE. CDR3 sequence: CASSVALYSYNEQFF. For the CDR3, the DNA is TGTGCCAGCAGCGTAGCCCTTTACTCCTACAATGAGCAGTTCTTC.

As regards this clone: A much larger clone differs from this one at a single base, so this may be a read error. This chain connects TRBV7-9 to TRBJ2-1; D is undetermined. The CDR3 length is 13 residues. V was trimmed by 5 bases and J by 8 bases, leaving 13 bases between them. Germline V CDR1 and CDR2: SEHNR, FQNEAQ (reference sequence). The CDR3 region has the DNA TGTGCCAGCAGCCTTCGACATGGCCATGAGCAGTTCTTC. Encoded protein: CASSLRHGHEQFF. Using reference TRBV7-9 and TRBJ2-1 for the parts outside the CDR3, the full variable domain is DTGVSQNPRHKITKRGQNVTFRCDPISEHNRLYWYRQTLGQGPEFLTYFQNEAQLEKSRLLSDRFSAERPKGSFSTLEIQRTEQGDSAMYLCASSLRHGHEQFFGPGTRLTVL.

This rearrangement joins TRBV30 to TRBJ1-1, with no clear D. From germline, CDR1 is GTSNPN and CDR2 SVGIG (reference sequence). The CDR3 contains 13 residues. Trimming removed 0 bases from V and 3 bases from J, with 8 bases in between. The CDR3 DNA reads TGTGCCTGGAGTGTATCGAGGGACACTGAAGCTTTCTTT. Its translation: CAWSVSRDTEAFF.

The chain uses TRBV19 and TRBJ2-2; the match to TRBD2 covers 13 bases. Germline V CDR1 and CDR2: LNHDA, SQIVND (reference sequence). This CDR3 is 17 amino acids long. Trimming at V came to 4 bases and at J to 2 bases, leaving 4 bases not matched to a gene. CDR3 DNA sequence: TGTGCCAGTAGTAAGACTAGCGGGAGGCTAAACACCGGGGAGCTGTTTTTT. This translates into CASSKTSGRLNTGELFF.

J is TRBJ2-5 and V is TRBV11-2, with a weak D call TRBD1 (6 bases). The V gene lost 5 bases and the J gene lost 0 bases, with 10 bases spanning the gap. CDR3 length equals 14 residues. Germline-derived CDR1 and CDR2 are SGHAT and FQNNGV. CDR3 residues: CASSTGWYQETQYF. Here the CDR3 DNA reads TGTGCCAGCAGCACAGGGTGGTACCAAGAGACCCAGTACTTC.

On this clone: The sample contains more than one DNA sequence encoding this CDR3. The rearrangement links TRBV29-1 to TRBJ1-1; 9 positions agree with TRBD1. After removal of 5 bases from V and 1 base from J, the junction contained 2 bases not matched to a gene. Germline V CDR1 and CDR2: SQVTM, ANQGSEA. The CDR3 runs 13 residues. The CDR3 region is CSVSTGGNTEAFF. The CDR3 bases are TGCAGCGTTTCGACAGGGGGGAACACTGAAGCTTTCTTT.

This rearrangement joins TRBV7-2 to TRBJ1-4; D is unresolved. The germline gives CDR1 SGHTA, CDR2 FQGNSA. With 1 base removed from V and 3 bases from J, the gap between germline ends came to 6 bases. This CDR3 is 14 amino acids long. As DNA, the CDR3 is TGTGCCAGCAGCTTAGGAGGCTCTAATGAAAAACTGTTTTTT. Residues: CASSLGGSNEKLFF.

The chain joins TRBV6-1 to TRBJ2-5; D remains unclear. Germline V CDR1 and CDR2: MNHNS, SASEGT. V was trimmed by 6 bases and J by 5 bases, leaving 10 bases between them. The length of the CDR3 is 12 residues. CDR3 sequence (DNA): TGTGCCAGCAGCCCCTCAGACGAGACCCAGTACTTC. Protein sequence: CASSPSDETQYF.

J is TRBJ2-1 and V is TRBV2; 10 nucleotides line up with TRBD2. The CDR3 loop spans 13 amino acids. V was clipped by 8 bases and J by 6 bases; unmatched bases: 4. The germline V gene encodes CDR1 SNHLY and CDR2 FYNNEI. DNA for the CDR3: TGTGCCAGCGCAAAGCGGGAGGGCAATGAGCAGTTCTTC. Translated: CASAKREGNEQFF.

The V gene is TRBV2, the J gene TRBJ1-1; a weak D match, TRBD1 (5 bases). This CDR3 spans 11 amino acids. Germline V gene sequence: CDR1 SNHLY, CDR2 FYNNEI. V was trimmed by 5 bases and J by 11 bases, leaving 12 bases between them. This CDR3 is CASSLQRGAFF. CDR3 DNA: TGTGCCAGCAGTCTTCAACGGGGGGCTTTCTTT.

The table lists this clone with many counts. The genes are TRBV7-6 and TRBJ2-5; unclear D gene. The DNA end favors TRBJ2-7, so the J call may be wrong. Germline CDR1 reads SGHVS; CDR2 reads FNYEAQ. This CDR3 is 14 amino acids long. CDR3 nucleotides: TGTGCCAGCAGCTTAGGGACGGAAGACTACGAGCAGTACTTC. Translating gives CASSLGTEDYEQYF.

This clone appeared a few times. The chain couples TRBV11-2 to TRBJ2-3; TRBD2 agrees at 8 bases. The V gene's germline CDR1 is SGHAT and CDR2 FQNNGV. With 5 bases clipped from V and 3 bases from J, the junction kept 7 bases outside the gene matches. The CDR3 consists of 15 residues. The CDR3 DNA reads as TGTGCCAGCAGCCTGAGCGGGAGCATAACAGATACGCAGTATTTT. Translation gives CASSLSGSITDTQYF.

Remarks on this clone: With only one base between it and a far larger clone, this is likely a read error. The genes are TRBV15 and TRBJ1-4; 11 bases are shared with TRBD1. The CDR3 sequence is 16 residues long. Per the germline V gene, CDR1 is LNHNV and CDR2 is YYDKDF (reference sequence). The junction had 3 bases not matched to a gene; V was cut back by 0 bases and J by 6 bases. The CDR3 region has the DNA TGTGCCACCAGCAGAGATTCGGGACAGGGGGATGAAAAACTGTTTTTT. It encodes CATSRDSGQGDEKLFF.

The chain employs TRBV18 and TRBJ2-2, with 8 bases matching TRBD2. The CDR3 has 18 amino acids. Unmatched junction bases numbered 8, after V lost 2 bases and J lost 0 bases. Germline assignment: CDR1 KGHSH and CDR2 LQKENI. The CDR3 coding sequence is TGTGCCAGCTCACCAGTGTCTAGCGGGCCAGCGAACACCGGGGAGCTGTTTTTT. Residues: CASSPVSSGPANTGELFF. Full variable domain (missing parts from reference TRBV18 and TRBJ2-2): NAGVMQNPRHLVRRRGQEARLRCSPMKGHSHVYWYRQLPEEGLKFMVYLQKENIIDESGMPKERFSAEFPKEGPSILRIQQVVRGDSAAYFCASSPVSSGPANTGELFFGEGSRLTVL.

V gene TRBV5-1 combines with J gene TRBJ2-7; D unresolved. Germline-derived CDR1 and CDR2 are SGHRS and YFSETQ. The CDR3 is 12 residues long. Trimming removed 0 bases at V and 11 bases at J, with 12 bases between. The CDR3 region has the DNA TGCGCCAGCAGCTTGGACGTCGGCACCAAGTACTTC. Its translation is CASSLDVGTKYF.